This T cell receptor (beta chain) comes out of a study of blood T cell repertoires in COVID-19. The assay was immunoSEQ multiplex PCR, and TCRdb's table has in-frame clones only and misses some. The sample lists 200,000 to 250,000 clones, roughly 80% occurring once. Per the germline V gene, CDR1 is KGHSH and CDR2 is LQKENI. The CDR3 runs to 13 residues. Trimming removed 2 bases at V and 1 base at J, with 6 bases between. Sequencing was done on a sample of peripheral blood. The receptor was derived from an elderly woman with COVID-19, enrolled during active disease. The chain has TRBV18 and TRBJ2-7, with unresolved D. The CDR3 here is CASSPAVSYEQYF. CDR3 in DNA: TGTGCCAGCTCACCAGCAGTTTCCTACGAGCAGTACTTC.